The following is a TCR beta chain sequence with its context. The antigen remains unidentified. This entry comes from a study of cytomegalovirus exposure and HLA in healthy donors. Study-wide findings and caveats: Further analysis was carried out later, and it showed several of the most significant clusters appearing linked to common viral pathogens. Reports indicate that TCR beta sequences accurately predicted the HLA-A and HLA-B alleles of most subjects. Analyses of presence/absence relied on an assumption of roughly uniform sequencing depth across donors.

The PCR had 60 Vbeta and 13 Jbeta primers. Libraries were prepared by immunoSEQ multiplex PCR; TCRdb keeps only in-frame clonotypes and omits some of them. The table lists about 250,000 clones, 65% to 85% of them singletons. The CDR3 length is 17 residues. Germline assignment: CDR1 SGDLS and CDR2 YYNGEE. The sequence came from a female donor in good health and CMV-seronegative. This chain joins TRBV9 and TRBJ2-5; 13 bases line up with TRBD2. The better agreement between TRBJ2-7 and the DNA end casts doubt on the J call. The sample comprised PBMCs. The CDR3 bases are TGTGCCAGCAGCTCTAGTCGGACTAGCGGGAGTGGTTACGAGCAGTACTTC. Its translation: CASSSSRTSGSGYEQYF.